The sequence of this T cell receptor (beta chain) was determined in a study of T-cell reconstitution after alpha-beta-depleted transplantation in children (dated by TCRdb to about 2016). Regarding the research as a whole: The study quantitatively tracked T-cell immune reconstitution after TCRalphabeta/CD19-depleted allogeneic hematopoietic cell transplantation in children using TCR repertoire profiling.

Receptors were amplified or captured by PCR. Sequenced using an Illumina HiSeq 2500. TCR libraries were prepared with molecular barcoding, using unique molecular identifiers to normalize TCRbeta repertoire quantification. The public reads were run again by TCRdb, first through fastp at Q25 and then through MiXCR, and only productive beta chains were kept. Here each entry gathers all rows of one CDR3 protein and keeps the most common genes and DNA. The sample has some 200,000 distinct CDR3 sequences on record, roughly 8.1% of them singletons. 35% to 40% of the sample is held by the ten biggest clonotypes. The treatment or condition label of this sample denotes: allogeneic hematopoietic cell transplantation with graft depleted of TCRalphabeta T cells and CD19 B cells. The children who served as transplant recipients had been given grafts of TCRalphabeta/CD19-depleted allogeneic hematopoietic cells.

With regard to this clonotype: Its binding antigen is unknown. Base qualities were left out, and no much larger clone turns up one base away.

The paper's findings and limits, for the study overall: The frequencies of hyperexpanded clones fell over the following months, and after one year, T-cell counts and TCRbeta diversity were mostly attributed to newly produced T cells. In some patients, the high TCRbeta diversity seen at day 60 was put down to recipient T cells and intrathymic progenitors that had survived conditioning. The apparently early alphabetaT-cell count recovery about two months after transplant was reportedly dependent on only several hundred rapidly expanded clones derived from non-depleted graft cells.

The TCR comes from a male patient between 2 and 15 years old who had a stem cell transplant for acute myeloid leukemia, so the T cells may come from the graft donor. Sequenced here: PBMCs, mostly from graft donor cells, sampled 360 days after TCRalphabeta/CD19-depleted stem cell transplant.

The CDR3 sequence is CASSSRLTSGGREQFF. The sequenced DNA: TGTGCCAGCAGCTCTCGCTTGACTAGCGGGGGCCGAGAGCAGTTCTTC. The chain was built from TRBV9 and TRBJ2-1, with 12 bases matching TRBD2. Clipping removes 4 bases from V and 10 bases from J, with 12 as the unmatched junction base count. The CDR3 holds 16 amino acids from the cysteine to the phenylalanine. Only the CDR3 region is kept as DNA, spanning 48 bases read in frame from base 1. Per the germline V gene, SGDLS is the CDR1 and YYNGEE is the CDR2.